Each of the 25 T cell receptor beta chains below was sequenced from the same sample in a study of blood T cells in healthy people across ages. A second PCR, run for roughly 7 to 12 cycles, used a sample-barcoded 5' primer plus a J-beta primer mix. TCRdb recomputed calls from the 5' RACE reads with MiXCR, one row per CDR3 protein. The table lists around 1,700,000 distinct CDR3 sequences, about 30% of them singletons. The sequencing input was blood. Receptors originate from a woman between 25 and 40 years old in good health.

This clonotype was counted only a few times. This sequence joins TRBV20-1 and TRBJ2-2, with 7 positions matching TRBD2. Trimming at V came to 6 bases and at J to 2 bases, leaving 9 bases not matched to a gene. CDR1 and CDR2 from the germline V gene are DFQATT and SNEGSKA (reference sequence). The CDR3 contains 15 residues. CDR3 in amino acids: CSARGMSANTGELFF. CDR3 bases: TGCAGTGCGCGGGGGATGAGCGCAAACACCGGGGAGCTGTTTTTT.

V is TRBV20-1 and J is TRBJ1-1, with a possible D match to TRBD1 (5 bases). V was shortened by 3 bases and J by 1 base, with 9 bases between the two germline ends. Germline CDR1 and CDR2: DFQATT and SNEGSKA (reference sequence). The CDR3 sequence is 13 residues long. CDR3 DNA sequence: TGCAGTGCTAGTAAGGGGCGGAACACTGAAGCTTTCTTT. This gives the protein CSASKGRNTEAFF.

This clonotype was seen repeatedly, ten times or more. V is TRBV5-1 and J is TRBJ2-6; 7 nucleotides align to TRBD1. V was clipped by 4 bases and J by 0 bases; unmatched bases: 4. CDR1 is SGHRS and CDR2 is YFSETQ in the germline V gene. The CDR3 has 16 amino acids. DNA for the CDR3: TGCGCCAGCAGCAGGGACAGTAGCTCTGGGGCCAACGTCCTGACTTTC. Its translation is CASSRDSSSGANVLTF.

This clonotype was counted ten times or more. The chain uses TRBV5-1 and TRBJ2-7; D gene uncertain. Per the germline V gene, CDR1 is SGHRS and CDR2 is YFSETQ. This CDR3 is built from 14 residues. The germline V and J ends were trimmed by 2 bases and 0 bases, with 9 bases remaining between them. The CDR3: CASSFDSSSYEQYF. CDR3 DNA: TGCGCCAGCAGCTTCGATTCTAGCTCCTACGAGCAGTACTTC. Filled out from reference TRBV5-1 and TRBJ2-7, the complete variable domain reads KAGVTQTPRYLIKTRGQQVTLSCSPISGHRSVSWYQQTPGQGLQFLFEYFSETQRNKGNFPGRFSGRQFSNSRSEMNVSTLELGDSALYLCASSFDSSSYEQYFGPGTRLTVT.

The V call is TRBV6-6, the J call TRBJ2-5, with 11 bases that match TRBD2. V gave up 7 bases and J gave up 11 bases; unmatched junction bases: 15. Per the germline V gene, CDR1 is MNHNY and CDR2 is SVGAGI (reference sequence). The CDR3 covers 15 residues. CDR3 sequence reads: CASTDPLAGDYGQYF. The DNA for the CDR3 is TGTGCCAGCACCGACCCACTAGCGGGAGACTACGGACAGTACTTC.

This clonotype was counted between two and nine times. V usage is TRBV14 and J usage is TRBJ2-1, with 11 nucleotides matching TRBD2. The germline CDR1 and CDR2 sequences are SGHDN and FVKESK. The CDR3 extends over 18 amino acids. The V gene end was trimmed by 0 bases and the J gene end by 9 bases; junction bases not matched to a gene: 13. The CDR3, as DNA: TGTGCCAGCAGCCAAGACAGCATAGCGGGAGGGTACCATGGTGAGCAGTTCTTC. Translation: CASSQDSIAGGYHGEQFF. Drawing the rest from reference TRBV14 and TRBJ2-1, the complete variable domain is EAGVTQFPSHSVIEKGQTVTLRCDPISGHDNLYWYRRVMGKEIKFLLHFVKESKQDESGMPNNRFLAERTGGTYSTLKVQPAELEDSGVYFCASSQDSIAGGYHGEQFFGPGTRLTVL.

The chain uses TRBV12-3 or TRBV12-4 and TRBJ1-2; 10 bases map to TRBD1. CDR3 length equals 14 residues. The V gene end was trimmed by 4 bases and the J gene end by 8 bases; junction bases not matched to a gene: 7. CDR3 DNA sequence: TGTGCCAGCAGTTCCGGGGACAGGGGTTGGGGCTACACCTTC. Its translation is CASSSGDRGWGYTF.

The chain is built from TRBV7-2 and TRBJ2-5; the match to TRBD1 covers 9 bases. The CDR3 runs to 14 residues. Trimming at V came to 6 bases and at J to 2 bases, leaving 4 bases not matched to a gene. Germline V gives CDR1 SGHTA, CDR2 FQGNSA. This chain's CDR3 is CASRFDRGQETQYF. In DNA, the CDR3 is TGTGCCAGCAGATTCGACAGGGGGCAAGAGACCCAGTACTTC. Based on the CDR3 plus reference TRBV7-2 and TRBJ2-5, the full variable domain is GAGVSQSPSNKVTEKGKDVELRCDPISGHTALYWYRQSLGQGLEFLIYFQGNSAPDKSGLPSDRFSAERTGGSVSTLTIQRTQQEDSAVYLCASRFDRGQETQYFGPGTRLLVL.

This clonotype was detected a few times. The chain couples TRBV5-5 to TRBJ2-6; TRBD2 matches 14 bases. The CDR3 is 19 amino acids. The germline V gene encodes CDR1 SGHKS and CDR2 YYEKEE (reference sequence). Losses at the gene ends were 5 bases for V and 4 bases for J; bases not matched to a gene: 11. The CDR3 nucleotides read TGTGCCAGCAGTCACGGGACTAGCGGGAGCTCGGAGGGGGCCAACGTCCTGACTTTC. It codes for CASSHGTSGSSEGANVLTF.

The V and J genes are TRBV7-9 and TRBJ1-1; D remains unclear. The CDR3 is made up of 14 amino acids. Trimming shortened V by 5 bases and J by 4 bases, and 14 bases separated the two germline ends. The germline CDR1 and CDR2 sequences are SEHNR and FQNEAQ (reference sequence). CDR3 amino acids: CASSPPADTTEAFF. DNA for the CDR3: TGTGCCAGCAGCCCACCGGCCGACACCACTGAAGCTTTCTTT.

The rearrangement links TRBV19 to TRBJ1-5; no firm D call. This CDR3 region has 17 residues. V lost 6 bases and J 3 bases, leaving 21 bases between the germline ends. Per the germline V gene, CDR1 is LNHDA and CDR2 is SQIVND (reference sequence). CDR3 sequence (DNA): TGTGCCAGTAGCACCACAATACCGGGATGGATCAATCAGCCCCAGCATTTT. Amino acid sequence: CASSTTIPGWINQPQHF.

V is TRBV30 and J is TRBJ2-1; D may be TRBD2 (5 bases). The CDR3 length is 11 residues. V gave up 2 bases and J gave up 8 bases, with 7 bases separating them. Per germline, CDR1 GTSNPN and CDR2 SVGIG (reference sequence). For the CDR3, the DNA is TGTGCCTGGAGTTCACTAGATGAGCAGTTCTTC. The encoded protein is CAWSSLDEQFF.

The CDR3 here is CSVGGLAGGELYNEQFF. DNA for the CDR3: TGCAGCGTTGGGGGACTAGCGGGAGGAGAACTCTACAATGAGCAGTTCTTC. This chain uses TRBV29-1 with TRBJ2-1; 15 bases are a match to TRBD2. V shed 4 bases and J 3 bases; nucleotides not matched to a gene: 7. CDR1 and CDR2 from the germline V gene are SQVTM and ANQGSEA. The CDR3 spans 17 residues.

In this sample, this clonotype turned up a few times. The CDR3 DNA sequence: TGTGCCAGCAGCTTGTCGTGGGGGACAAACTATGGCTACACCTTC. Protein sequence: CASSLSWGTNYGYTF. The genes are TRBV5-5 and TRBJ1-2; perhaps TRBD1 as D (6 bases). The ends were cut back, 1 base at V and 2 bases at J, with 12 bases in the middle. The CDR3 extends over 15 amino acids. Germline-derived CDR1 and CDR2 are SGHKS and YYEKEE (reference sequence).

V usage is TRBV18 and J usage is TRBJ1-5; D ambiguous. Trimming left V 6 bases short and J 2 bases short, with 17 bases between. CDR3 size: 16 residues. The V gene's germline CDR1 is KGHSH and CDR2 LQKENI. The CDR3 reads CASSEAVPSGNQPQHF. The CDR3 nucleotides are TGTGCCAGCTCTGAAGCTGTACCTAGCGGCAATCAGCCCCAGCATTTT.

The chain has TRBV6-5 and TRBJ2-7; 10 bases are shared with TRBD1. Germline values: CDR1 MNHEY, CDR2 SVGAGI. Trimming cost V 2 bases and J 1 base; bases outside gene matches: 2. The CDR3 length is 15 residues. CDR3: CASSYGGQGSYEQYF. The CDR3 DNA follows: TGTGCCAGCAGTTACGGGGGACAGGGGTCCTACGAGCAGTACTTC.

The chain recombines TRBV7-9 with TRBJ2-7, with TRBD1 identical over 10 bases. The DNA matches TRBJ2-5 better at its end, which makes the J call doubtful. The germline gives CDR1 SEHNR, CDR2 FQNEAQ (reference sequence). The CDR3 extends over 15 amino acids. The CDR3 sequence: CASSSDRGLGETQYF. The CDR3 DNA reads TGTGCCAGCAGCTCCGACAGGGGGCTAGGAGAGACCCAGTACTTC.

With respect to this clonotype: A much larger clonotype is one base distant, so this may be a read error. The CDR3 nucleotides are TGTGCCGGCAGCTTAAAGCCCGACTACGAGCAGTACTTC. Translating it yields CAGSLKPDYEQYF. The chain couples TRBV7-2 to TRBJ2-7, with D unresolved. This CDR3 is 13 amino acids long. The V gene's germline CDR1 is SGHTA and CDR2 FQGNSA.

CDR3 sequence: CASSLAGTSVETQYF. The CDR3 DNA reads TGCGCCAGCAGCTTGGCTGGGACTAGCGTAGAGACCCAGTACTTC. J is TRBJ2-5 and V is TRBV5-1; 10 positions match TRBD2. CDR1 and CDR2 from the germline V gene are SGHRS and YFSETQ. J lost 4 bases, V lost 0 bases, and 3 bases had no gene match. This CDR3 is built from 15 residues.

This clonotype was seen more than once but under ten times. One junction end disagrees with the germline gene, perhaps due to a read error. The chain links TRBV4-1 to TRBJ1-1; D is uncertain. The germline V gene has CDR1 MGHRA and CDR2 YSYEKL. The CDR3 runs to 13 residues. The CDR3 region has the DNA TGCGCCGGCAGCCAAGTGGGTCCAGACGAGACTTTCTTT. It translates to CAGSQVGPDETFF.

This clonotype was seen a few times. This chain joins TRBV5-6 and TRBJ1-4, with TRBD1 matching 10 bases. J gave up 8 bases and V 1 base, and 5 bases lay outside the gene matches. This CDR3 contains 15 residues. Germline lookup yields CDR1 SGHDT and CDR2 YYEEEE. The CDR3 DNA is TGTGCCAGCAGCTTGCGGACAGGGGGTTACGAAAAACTGTTTTTT. Amino acid sequence: CASSLRTGGYEKLFF.

The table lists this clonotype with many counts. V gene TRBV6-5 combines with J gene TRBJ1-6; D call uncertain. CDR1 and CDR2 (germline): MNHEY, SVGAGI. Trimming shortened V by 6 bases and J by 0 bases, and 3 bases separated the two germline ends. There are 13 residues in the CDR3. The CDR3 sequence: CASSRSYNSPLHF. For the CDR3, the DNA is TGTGCCAGCAGCCGCTCCTATAATTCACCCCTCCACTTT.

The rearrangement links TRBV11-2 to TRBJ2-1; weak D call: TRBD1 (5 bases). Germline CDR1 and CDR2: SGHAT and FQNNGV. CDR3 size: 15 residues. The germline V and J ends were trimmed by 5 bases and 5 bases, with 16 bases remaining between them. The CDR3 nucleotides are TGTGCCAGCAGCCTCGTACAGGCCCGCAACAATGAGCAGTTCTTC. Its translation: CASSLVQARNNEQFF.

This clonotype has a handful of counts. The chain carries TRBV21-1 and TRBJ2-4; the table's D call, TRBD2, has no DNA check behind it. TRBV21-1 is classified as a pseudogene. CDR3 size: 15 residues. The CDR3 is CASSPPGGNKNIQYF. CDR3 nucleotide sequence: TGTGCCAGCAGCCCCCCCGGAGGGAACAAAAACATTCAGTACTTC.

This sequence joins TRBV5-1 and TRBJ2-2; a weak D match, TRBD2 (6 bases). The CDR3 totals 13 residues. Germline-derived CDR1 and CDR2 are SGHRS and YFSETQ. V was clipped by 4 bases and J by 7 bases, with 11 bases between them. The CDR3 bases are TGCGCCAGCAGCCCGGAGGGTGTCGGGGAGCTGTTTTTT. The encoded protein is CASSPEGVGELFF.